The 5 T cell receptor beta chains below all came from one sample that was sequenced in a study of control samples from healthy donors and cancer patients. Clones were sequenced by immunoSEQ multiplex PCR, and TCRdb holds only the in-frame ones, with some missing. The repertoire holds approximately 100,000 clones, roughly 78% seen once, with 2% in the top ten. Sequencing input: blood. The receptors come from a man in his fifties or sixties in good health.

The chain employs TRBV19 and TRBJ2-7, with 7 nucleotides matching TRBD1. The CDR3 totals 13 residues. Germline V CDR1 and CDR2: LNHDA, SQIVND (reference sequence). V was pared by 4 bases and J by 4 bases, with 4 bases of the junction left unmatched. The CDR3 nucleotides read TGTGCCAGTAGTACCGGGACAGAGTACGAGCAGTACTTC. Residues: CASSTGTEYEQYF.

In this sample, this clone turned up once. V usage is TRBV14 and J usage is TRBJ2-3, with TRBD1 as a possible D gene (6 bases). The ends were cut back, 4 bases at V and 4 bases at J, with 12 bases in the middle. This CDR3 has 14 amino acids. The germline V gene encodes CDR1 SGHDN and CDR2 FVKESK. This chain's CDR3 is CASSRPRQADTQYF. DNA of the CDR3: TGTGCCAGCAGCCGCCCGCGACAGGCAGATACGCAGTATTTT.

The chain is built from TRBV29-1 and TRBJ2-1, with 7 bases matching TRBD2. The CDR3 loop spans 14 amino acids. V lost 7 bases and J lost 8; bases outside the gene matches: 14. The germline CDR1 and CDR2 sequences are SQVTM and ANQGSEA. The chain's CDR3 is CSAGSGGVKHEQFF. CDR3 DNA: TGCAGCGCAGGCTCGGGAGGCGTTAAACATGAGCAGTTCTTC.

The chain joins TRBV30 to TRBJ1-5; D is ambiguous. Germline V CDR1 and CDR2: GTSNPN, SVGIG (reference sequence). This CDR3 contains 16 residues. Trimming shortened V by 0 bases and J by 2 bases, and 14 bases separated the two germline ends. CDR3 amino acids: CAWSVWGLEGNQPQHF. The CDR3 DNA sequence: TGTGCCTGGAGTGTATGGGGTCTAGAGGGCAATCAGCCCCAGCATTTT.

This chain uses TRBV6-7 with TRBJ2-2; a weak D match, TRBD2 (5 bases). TRBV6-7 is an open reading frame, and its role is uncertain. The CDR3 sequence is 13 residues long. The V gene lost 4 bases and the J gene lost 7 bases, with 10 bases spanning the gap. The CDR3 coding sequence is TGTGCCAGCAGTTTCAGCGGTAACGGGGAGCTGTTTTTT. Protein sequence: CASSFSGNGELFF.